These 9 T cell receptor beta chains were all obtained from the same sample, sequenced in a study of T cell repertoires in cytomegalovirus infection. The antigens of these receptors remain unknown. Via MiXCR, TCRdb re-called the reads, giving one row per CDR3 protein. The repertoire has some 940,000 distinct CDR3 sequences, under 40% of them found once; the top ten carry roughly an eighth. This sample comprised cultured CD8+ T cells from PBMCs, obtained from culture after CMV antigen stimulation. The receptors derive from a human donor in good health (CMV status not recorded). Some clones in this sample may be carry-over from other donors' samples.

This CDR3 is CASSQAGTSGGAWYNEQFF. The CDR3 DNA follows: TGTGCCAGCAGCCAAGCGGGGACTAGCGGGGGGGCGTGGTACAATGAGCAGTTCTTC. The V and J genes are TRBV4-2 and TRBJ2-1, with 16 bases matching TRBD2. CDR1 LGHNA and CDR2 YNFKEQ come from the germline V gene. V lost 1 base to trimming and J lost 4 bases; unmatched junction nucleotides: 7. The CDR3 has 19 residues.

V usage is TRBV7-8 and J usage is TRBJ1-1; D ambiguous. The CDR3 covers 14 residues. Trimming left V 1 base short and J 3 bases short, with 9 bases between. Looked up from germline, CDR1 is SGHVS and CDR2 is FQNEAQ. This chain's CDR3 is CASSLVNGYTEAFF. The CDR3, as DNA: TGTGCCAGCAGCTTAGTTAATGGGTACACTGAAGCTTTCTTT.

A remark on this clonotype: A junction boundary mismatches the germline segment, possibly from a read error. The chain has TRBV27 and TRBJ2-7; maybe TRBD1 (6 bases). Germline lookup yields CDR1 MNHEY and CDR2 SMNVEV (reference sequence). CDR3 length equals 15 residues. The CDR3 region has the DNA TGTGCCAGCAGTACCCTACAGGGAGACTCCTACAAGCAGTACTTC. Amino acids: CASSTLQGDSYKQYF.

This chain connects TRBV5-6 to TRBJ2-1, with 11 nucleotides matching TRBD2. Germline V gene sequence: CDR1 SGHDT, CDR2 YYEEEE. The V and J ends lost 4 bases and 1 base, in that order; junction bases with no gene match: 13. The CDR3 sequence is 19 residues long. CDR3 protein: CASSPPLAGAPPSYNEQFF. In DNA form, the CDR3 reads TGTGCCAGCAGCCCACCACTAGCGGGGGCCCCTCCTTCCTACAATGAGCAGTTCTTC.

This clonotype was picked up one time. The rearrangement joins TRBV7-9 to TRBJ2-2, with 9 positions matching TRBD1. The germline V gene encodes CDR1 SEHNR and CDR2 FQNEAQ (reference sequence). After removal of 5 bases from V and 7 bases from J, the junction contained 8 bases not matched to a gene. The CDR3 extends over 15 amino acids. CDR3 in DNA: TGTGCCAGCAGCCCGGGACAGGGAAGTGTCGGGGAGCTGTTTTTT. It yields the protein CASSPGQGSVGELFF. The variable domain in full, with the rest retrieved from reference TRBV7-9 and TRBJ2-2, is DTGVSQNPRHKITKRGQNVTFRCDPISEHNRLYWYRQTLGQGPEFLTYFQNEAQLEKSRLLSDRFSAERPKGSFSTLEIQRTEQGDSAMYLCASSPGQGSVGELFFGEGSRLTVL.

This clonotype showed up just a few times. The chain combines TRBV9 with TRBJ1-1, with D unresolved. The CDR3 runs to 15 residues. The ends were cut back, 0 bases at V and 4 bases at J, with 13 bases in the middle. CDR1 is SGDLS, CDR2 YYNGEE, per germline. CDR3 bases: TGTGCCAGCAGCGTAGCCACGGGGATGGGCACTGAAGCTTTCTTT. Amino acid sequence: CASSVATGMGTEAFF. Variable domain in full (rest from reference TRBV9 and TRBJ1-1): DSGVTQTPKHLITATGQRVTLRCSPRSGDLSVYWYQQSLDQGLQFLIQYYNGEERAKGNILERFSAQQFPDLHSELNLSSLELGDSALYFCASSVATGMGTEAFFGQGTRLTVV.

The chain is built from TRBV20-1 and TRBJ1-5; no clear D gene. In germline, CDR1 is DFQATT, CDR2 SNEGSKA (reference sequence). This CDR3 is 15 amino acids long. Trimming shortened V by 4 bases and J by 0 bases, and 13 bases separated the two germline ends. CDR3 in amino acids: CSATLDFDSNQPQHF. The CDR3 nucleotides are TGCAGTGCTACTCTAGATTTCGATAGCAATCAGCCCCAGCATTTT.

This clonotype has more than one count but fewer than ten. V gene TRBV7-9 combines with J gene TRBJ2-2; a possible D gene is TRBD1 (5 bases). Trimming took 5 bases from V and 4 from J, leaving 14 bases between them. CDR1 and CDR2 (germline): SEHNR, FQNEAQ (reference sequence). CDR3 length equals 15 residues. The CDR3 region is CASSGPDTTTGELFF. Here the CDR3 DNA reads TGTGCCAGCAGCGGGCCGGACACGACCACCGGGGAGCTGTTTTTT.

Here the CDR3 DNA reads TGTGCCAGCAGCCAAGAGACGTCGGACTCCTATGGCTACACCTTC. Its translation is CASSQETSDSYGYTF. This chain connects TRBV4-2 to TRBJ1-2; no clear D gene. CDR3 size: 15 residues. Germline CDR1 reads LGHNA; CDR2 reads YNFKEQ. The V end was cut by 0 bases, the J end by 4 bases, with 12 bases between.